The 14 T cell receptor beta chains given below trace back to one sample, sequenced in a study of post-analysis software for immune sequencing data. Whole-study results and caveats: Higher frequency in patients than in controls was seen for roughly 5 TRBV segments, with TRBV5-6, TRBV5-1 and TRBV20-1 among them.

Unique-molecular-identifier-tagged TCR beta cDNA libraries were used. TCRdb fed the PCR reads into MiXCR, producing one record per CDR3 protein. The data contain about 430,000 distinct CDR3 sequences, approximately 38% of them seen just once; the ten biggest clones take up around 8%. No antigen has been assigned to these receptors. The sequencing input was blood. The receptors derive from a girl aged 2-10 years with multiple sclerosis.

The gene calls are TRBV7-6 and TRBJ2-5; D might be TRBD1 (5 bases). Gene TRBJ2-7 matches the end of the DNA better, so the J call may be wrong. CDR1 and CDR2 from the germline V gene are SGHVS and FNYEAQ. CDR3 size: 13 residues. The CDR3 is CASSLDILYEQYF. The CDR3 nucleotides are TGTGCCAGCAGCCTGGACATCCTGTACGAGCAGTACTTC.

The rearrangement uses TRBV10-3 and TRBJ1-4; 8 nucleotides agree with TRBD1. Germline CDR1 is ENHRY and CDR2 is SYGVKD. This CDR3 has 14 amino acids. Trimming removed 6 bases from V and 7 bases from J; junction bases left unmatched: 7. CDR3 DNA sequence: TGTGCCATCAGGATGGACAGGGATGGTGAAAAACTGTTTTTT. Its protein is CAIRMDRDGEKLFF.

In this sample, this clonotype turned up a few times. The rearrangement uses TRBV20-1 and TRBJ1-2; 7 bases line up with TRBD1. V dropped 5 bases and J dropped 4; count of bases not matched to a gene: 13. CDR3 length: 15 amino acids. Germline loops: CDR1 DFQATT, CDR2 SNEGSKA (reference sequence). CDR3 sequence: CSAFSRAQGSYGYTF. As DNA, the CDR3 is TGCAGTGCTTTTTCTAGAGCACAGGGGAGCTATGGCTACACCTTC.

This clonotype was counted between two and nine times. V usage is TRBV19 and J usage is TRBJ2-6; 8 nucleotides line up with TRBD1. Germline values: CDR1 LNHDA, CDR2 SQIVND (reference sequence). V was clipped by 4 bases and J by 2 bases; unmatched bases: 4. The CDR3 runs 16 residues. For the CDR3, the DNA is TGTGCCAGTAGTACTACGACAGGGGCTGGGGCCAACGTCCTGACTTTC. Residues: CASSTTTGAGANVLTF.

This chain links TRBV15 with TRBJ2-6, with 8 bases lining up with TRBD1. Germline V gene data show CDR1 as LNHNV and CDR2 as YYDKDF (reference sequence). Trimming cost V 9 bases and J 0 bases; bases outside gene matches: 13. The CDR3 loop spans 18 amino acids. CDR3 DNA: TGTGCCACTGTTGACGGACAGGGCGGACTCTCTGGGGCCAACGTCCTGACTTTC. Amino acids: CATVDGQGGLSGANVLTF.

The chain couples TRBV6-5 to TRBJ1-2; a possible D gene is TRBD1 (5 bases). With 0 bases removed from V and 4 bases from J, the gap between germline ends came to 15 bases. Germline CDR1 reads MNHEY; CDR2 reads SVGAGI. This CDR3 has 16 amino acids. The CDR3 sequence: CASSYSSGDKGYGYTF. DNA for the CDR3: TGTGCCAGCAGTTACTCGTCGGGGGATAAGGGCTATGGCTACACCTTC.

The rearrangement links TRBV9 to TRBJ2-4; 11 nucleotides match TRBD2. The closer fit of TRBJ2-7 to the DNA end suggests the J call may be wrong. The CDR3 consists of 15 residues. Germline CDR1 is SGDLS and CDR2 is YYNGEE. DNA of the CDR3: TGTGCCAGCAGCCCGACTAGCGGGGTGGCCTACGAGCAGTACTTC. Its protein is CASSPTSGVAYEQYF.

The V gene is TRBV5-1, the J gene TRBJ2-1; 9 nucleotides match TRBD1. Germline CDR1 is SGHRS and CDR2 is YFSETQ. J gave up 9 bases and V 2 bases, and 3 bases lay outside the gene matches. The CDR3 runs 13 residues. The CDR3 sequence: CASSFDRGSEQFF. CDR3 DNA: TGCGCCAGCAGCTTTGACAGGGGGAGTGAGCAGTTCTTC.

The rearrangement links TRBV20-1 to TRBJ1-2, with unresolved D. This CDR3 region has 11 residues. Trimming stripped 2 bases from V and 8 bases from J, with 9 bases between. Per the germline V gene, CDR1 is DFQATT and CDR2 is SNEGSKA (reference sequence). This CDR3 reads CSARPGNGYTF. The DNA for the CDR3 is TGCAGTGCTAGACCGGGGAACGGCTACACCTTC.

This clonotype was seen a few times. DNA of the CDR3: TGCGCCAGCAGCCAAGACCAAGCGGGAGTCGCCTACAATGAGCAGTTCTTC. Translated: CASSQDQAGVAYNEQFF. The chain links TRBV4-3 to TRBJ2-1, with 8 bases aligning to TRBD2. V trimming: 0 bases; J trimming: 2 bases; junction bases outside the gene matches: 6. CDR3 length equals 17 residues. Looked up from germline, CDR1 is LGHNA and CDR2 is YSLEER.

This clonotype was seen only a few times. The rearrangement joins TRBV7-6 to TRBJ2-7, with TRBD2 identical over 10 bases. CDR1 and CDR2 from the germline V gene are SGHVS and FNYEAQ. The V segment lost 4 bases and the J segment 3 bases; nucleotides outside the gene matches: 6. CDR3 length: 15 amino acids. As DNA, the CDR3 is TGTGCCAGCAGCTACGTAGCGGGGGGCCACTACGAGCAGTACTTC. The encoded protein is CASSYVAGGHYEQYF.

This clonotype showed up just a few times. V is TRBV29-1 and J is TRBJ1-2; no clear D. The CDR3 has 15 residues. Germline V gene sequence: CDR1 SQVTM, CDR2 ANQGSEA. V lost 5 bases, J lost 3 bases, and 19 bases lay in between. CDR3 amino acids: CSVIESVRYDYGYTF. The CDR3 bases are TGCAGCGTTATCGAGAGTGTCCGATATGACTATGGCTACACCTTC.

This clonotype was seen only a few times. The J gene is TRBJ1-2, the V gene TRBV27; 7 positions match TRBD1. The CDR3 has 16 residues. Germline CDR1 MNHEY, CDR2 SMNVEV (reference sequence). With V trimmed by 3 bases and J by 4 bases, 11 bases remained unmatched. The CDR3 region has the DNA TGTGCCAGCAGTTTTGTGGGAGAGGGGGCCGTCTATGGCTACACCTTC. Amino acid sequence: CASSFVGEGAVYGYTF.

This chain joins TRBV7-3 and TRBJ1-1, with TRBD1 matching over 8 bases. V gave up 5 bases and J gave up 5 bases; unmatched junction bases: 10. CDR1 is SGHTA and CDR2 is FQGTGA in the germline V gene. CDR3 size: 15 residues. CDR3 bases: TGTGCCAGCAGCGTACAGGGGGACCTGGGGACTGAAGCTTTCTTT. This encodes CASSVQGDLGTEAFF.